This is a list of T cell receptor beta chains from one sample in a study of T cell repertoires in cytomegalovirus infection. TCRdb reanalysed the reads using MiXCR and keeps one entry per CDR3 protein. Of 650,000 to 850,000 distinct CDR3 sequences in the sample, approximately 32% were seen once. Their antigen targets remain unknown. Sequenced here: cultured CD8+ T cells from PBMCs, sampled from culture after CMV antigen stimulation. These receptors all stem from a human donor in good health (CMV status not recorded). Some clones in this sample may be carry-over from other donors' samples. The CDR3 runs from the conserved cysteine through the conserved F or W. Each record gives: CDR3 DNA, CDR3 protein, J gene, CDR3 length, clone size, V gene, D gene. D genes are given only for firm matches. The listing skips clone size in some rows; elsewhere it reads once, few, many or a size class.

CDR3 DNA: TGTGCCAGCGGGAGCGAGGCTAACCCTGGGGATGAGCAGTTCTTC
CDR3 protein: CASGSEANPGDEQFF
J gene: TRBJ2-1
CDR3 length: 15
clone size: few
V gene: TRBV6-5
D gene: NA

CDR3 DNA: TGTGCCAGCAGTTACCCGACAGGGTCATCTAACACTGAAGCTTTCTTT
CDR3 protein: CASSYPTGSSNTEAFF
J gene: TRBJ1-1
CDR3 length: 16
clone size: NA
V gene: TRBV6-2/TRBV6-3
D gene: TRBD1

CDR3 DNA: TGTGCCAGCAGCGGTGGGGGGGGGGCAGATACGCAGTATTTT
CDR3 protein: CASSGGGGADTQYF
J gene: TRBJ2-3
CDR3 length: 14
clone size: few
V gene: TRBV7-2
D gene: TRBD2

CDR3 DNA: TGTGCCAGCAGCCCCGACGGCCGTGAGCAGTACTTC
CDR3 protein: CASSPDGREQYF
J gene: TRBJ2-7
CDR3 length: 12
clone size: few
V gene: TRBV7-9
D gene: NA

CDR3 DNA: TGTGCCAGCGGGTCTTGGCTCGGAACCGGGGAGCTGTTTTTT
CDR3 protein: CASGSWLGTGELFF
J gene: TRBJ2-2
CDR3 length: 14
clone size: few
V gene: TRBV12-3/TRBV12-4
D gene: NA

CDR3 DNA: TGTGCCAGCAGCCTTGGGAGGGGTGGCAATCAGCCCCAGCATTTT
CDR3 protein: CASSLGRGGNQPQHF
J gene: TRBJ1-5
CDR3 length: 15
clone size: many
V gene: TRBV7-8
D gene: NA

CDR3 DNA: TGTGCCAGCAGTCCGGAGGGGATATTTGAAGCTTTCTTT
CDR3 protein: CASSPEGIFEAFF
J gene: TRBJ1-1
CDR3 length: 13
clone size: NA
V gene: TRBV9
D gene: NA

CDR3 DNA: TGTGCCAGCAGCGAGAGGGGGGGTGCAGAGACCCAGTACTTC
CDR3 protein: CASSERGGAETQYF
J gene: TRBJ2-5
CDR3 length: 14
clone size: few
V gene: TRBV9
D gene: NA

CDR3 DNA: TGTGCCAGCAGTTATAACGCCCGGACAGGGGAAGGCAATCAGCCCCAGCATTTT
CDR3 protein: CASSYNARTGEGNQPQHF
J gene: TRBJ1-5
CDR3 length: 18
clone size: NA
V gene: TRBV28
D gene: TRBD1

CDR3 DNA: TGTGCCAGAAGCTTGAAGGGCCTCTATAATTCACCCCTCCACTTT
CDR3 protein: CARSLKGLYNSPLHF
J gene: TRBJ1-6
CDR3 length: 15
clone size: NA
V gene: TRBV5-3
D gene: NA

CDR3 DNA: TGTGCCAGCAGCTGGGACAGGGAAACTGGGGCCAACGTCCTGACTTTC
CDR3 protein: CASSWDRETGANVLTF
J gene: TRBJ2-6
CDR3 length: 16
clone size: NA
V gene: TRBV7-8
D gene: TRBD1

CDR3 DNA: TGTGCCAGCAGGGACAGGGGGCGGGATGAGCAGTTCTTC
CDR3 protein: CASRDRGRDEQFF
J gene: TRBJ2-1
CDR3 length: 13
clone size: few
V gene: TRBV6-2/TRBV6-3
D gene: TRBD1

CDR3 DNA: TGTGCTAGTGGTTTCGGGACAGGGCCGAACACTGAAGCTTTCTTT
CDR3 protein: CASGFGTGPNTEAFF
J gene: TRBJ1-1
CDR3 length: 15
clone size: NA
V gene: TRBV12-5
D gene: TRBD1

CDR3 DNA: TGTGCCACCGCCAAGACCGGGTCGGCACCCCTCCACTTT
CDR3 protein: CATAKTGSAPLHF
J gene: TRBJ1-6
CDR3 length: 13
clone size: few
V gene: TRBV19
D gene: NA

CDR3 DNA: TGTGCCAGCAGCTACGTCCCTAGCGGGCAAAAGAAGCAGTTCTTC
CDR3 protein: CASSYVPSGQKKQFF
J gene: TRBJ2-1
CDR3 length: 15
clone size: many
V gene: TRBV7-8
D gene: TRBD2

CDR3 DNA: TGCAGTGCCGAAACCACCGGGACAGGGGGATCTAACTATGGCTACACCTTC
CDR3 protein: CSAETTGTGGSNYGYTF
J gene: TRBJ1-2
CDR3 length: 17
clone size: NA
V gene: TRBV20-1
D gene: TRBD1

CDR3 DNA: TGTGCCAGTAGCCCTGGGCGGGGGCCCTCTTTTCTCACAGATACGCAGTATTTT
CDR3 protein: CASSPGRGPSFLTDTQYF
J gene: TRBJ2-3
CDR3 length: 18
clone size: NA
V gene: TRBV19
D gene: NA

CDR3 DNA: TGTGCCAGCAGTTCACCCCCTATTGGGTACAATGAGCAGTTCTTC
CDR3 protein: CASSSPPIGYNEQFF
J gene: TRBJ2-1
CDR3 length: 15
clone size: NA
V gene: TRBV12-3/TRBV12-4
D gene: NA

CDR3 DNA: TGTGCCAGCATCCCTAGCGGGTCCCAAGAGACCCAGTACTTC
CDR3 protein: CASIPSGSQETQYF
J gene: TRBJ2-5
CDR3 length: 14
clone size: few
V gene: TRBV27
D gene: TRBD2

CDR3 DNA: TGTGCCAGCAGCTCCGAACAGGGAGTGAGCACAGATACGCAGTATTTT
CDR3 protein: CASSSEQGVSTDTQYF
J gene: TRBJ2-3
CDR3 length: 16
clone size: NA
V gene: TRBV7-6
D gene: NA

CDR3 DNA: TGTGCCAGCAGGATAACAGGGGTGAACTATGGCTACACCTTC
CDR3 protein: CASRITGVNYGYTF
J gene: TRBJ1-2
CDR3 length: 14
clone size: few
V gene: TRBV2
D gene: TRBD1

CDR3 DNA: TGTGCCAGCAGTCCCGTGGGGGGACTTAATGAAAAACTGTTTTTT
CDR3 protein: CASSPVGGLNEKLFF
J gene: TRBJ1-4
CDR3 length: 15
clone size: few
V gene: TRBV27
D gene: NA

CDR3 DNA: TGTGCCACCTCTTTGGCGGTGAACACTGAAGCTTTCTTT
CDR3 protein: CATSLAVNTEAFF
J gene: TRBJ1-1
CDR3 length: 13
clone size: NA
V gene: TRBV25-1
D gene: NA

CDR3 DNA: TGCAGCGTTGAAGGGGACAGGGGGCAGGCCGGGGAGCTGTTTTTT
CDR3 protein: CSVEGDRGQAGELFF
J gene: TRBJ2-2
CDR3 length: 15
clone size: NA
V gene: TRBV29-1
D gene: TRBD1

CDR3 DNA: TGTGCCAGCAGCTTCCCAGGGCGCGGCTACACCTTC
CDR3 protein: CASSFPGRGYTF
J gene: TRBJ1-2
CDR3 length: 12
clone size: many
V gene: TRBV7-9
D gene: NA

CDR3 DNA: TGTGCCAGCAGAGGGGGGGAGGGAAACATTCAGTACTTC
CDR3 protein: CASRGGEGNIQYF
J gene: TRBJ2-4
CDR3 length: 13
clone size: NA
V gene: TRBV6-8
D gene: NA

CDR3 DNA: TGTGCCAGTAGTACATGGGACATCTATGGCTACACCTTC
CDR3 protein: CASSTWDIYGYTF
J gene: TRBJ1-2
CDR3 length: 13
clone size: NA
V gene: TRBV19
D gene: NA

CDR3 DNA: TGTGCCAGCAGCTTCTCCCCCGGACTCACTCTGCATGGCTACACCTTC
CDR3 protein: CASSFSPGLTLHGYTF
J gene: TRBJ1-2
CDR3 length: 16
clone size: NA
V gene: TRBV5-5
D gene: NA

CDR3 DNA: TGTGCCAGCAGCTCAACAGGGGCGAACAATCAGCCCCAGCATTTT
CDR3 protein: CASSSTGANNQPQHF
J gene: TRBJ1-5
CDR3 length: 15
clone size: NA
V gene: TRBV7-6
D gene: TRBD1

CDR3 DNA: TGTGCCAGCAGTCAGAGCGGGGGGGCTCGGACCCAGTACTTC
CDR3 protein: CASSQSGGARTQYF
J gene: TRBJ2-5
CDR3 length: 14
clone size: NA
V gene: TRBV27
D gene: TRBD2

CDR3 DNA: TGTGCCAGTAGTATATCCGTCCGGGACAGGGGTTTCGGAAACACCATATATTTT
CDR3 protein: CASSISVRDRGFGNTIYF
J gene: TRBJ1-3
CDR3 length: 18
clone size: NA
V gene: TRBV19
D gene: TRBD1